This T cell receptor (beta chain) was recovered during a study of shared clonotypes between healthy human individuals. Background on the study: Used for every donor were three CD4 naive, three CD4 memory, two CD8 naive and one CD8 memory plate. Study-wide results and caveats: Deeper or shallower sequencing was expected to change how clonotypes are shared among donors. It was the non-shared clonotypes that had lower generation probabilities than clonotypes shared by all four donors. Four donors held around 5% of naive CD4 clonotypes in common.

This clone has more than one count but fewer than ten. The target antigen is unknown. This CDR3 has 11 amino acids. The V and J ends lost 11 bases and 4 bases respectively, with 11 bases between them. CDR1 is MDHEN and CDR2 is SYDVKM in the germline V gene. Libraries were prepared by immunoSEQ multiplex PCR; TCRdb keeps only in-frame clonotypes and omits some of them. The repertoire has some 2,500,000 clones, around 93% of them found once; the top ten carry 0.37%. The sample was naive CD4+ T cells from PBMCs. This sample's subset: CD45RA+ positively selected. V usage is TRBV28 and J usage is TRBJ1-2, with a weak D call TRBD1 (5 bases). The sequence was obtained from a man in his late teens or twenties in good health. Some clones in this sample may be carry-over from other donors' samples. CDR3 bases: TGTGCCTTCGGGGGAGGCTATGGCTACACCTTC. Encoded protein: CAFGGGYGYTF.